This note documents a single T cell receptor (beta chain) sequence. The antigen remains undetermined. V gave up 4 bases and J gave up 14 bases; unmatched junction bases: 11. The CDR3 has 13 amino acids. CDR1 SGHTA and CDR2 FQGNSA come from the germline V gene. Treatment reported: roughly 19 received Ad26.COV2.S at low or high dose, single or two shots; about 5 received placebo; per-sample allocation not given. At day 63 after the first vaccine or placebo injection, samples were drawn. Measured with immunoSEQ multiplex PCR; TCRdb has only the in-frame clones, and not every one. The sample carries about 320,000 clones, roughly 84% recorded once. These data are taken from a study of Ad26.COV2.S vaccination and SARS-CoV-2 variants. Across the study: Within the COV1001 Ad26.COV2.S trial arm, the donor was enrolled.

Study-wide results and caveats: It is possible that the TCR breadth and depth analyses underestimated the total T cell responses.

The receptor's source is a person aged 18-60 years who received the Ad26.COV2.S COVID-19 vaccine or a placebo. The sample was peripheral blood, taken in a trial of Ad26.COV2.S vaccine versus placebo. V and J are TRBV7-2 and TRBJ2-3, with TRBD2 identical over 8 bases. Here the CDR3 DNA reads TGTGCCAGCAGCTACGGCGGGGGGCGGGGGCTGTATTTT. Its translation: CASSYGGGRGLYF. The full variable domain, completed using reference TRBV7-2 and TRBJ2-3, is GAGVSQSPSNKVTEKGKDVELRCDPISGHTALYWYRQSLGQGLEFLIYFQGNSAPDKSGLPSDRFSAERTGGSVSTLTIQRTQQEDSAVYLCASSYGGGRGLYFGPGTRLTVL.